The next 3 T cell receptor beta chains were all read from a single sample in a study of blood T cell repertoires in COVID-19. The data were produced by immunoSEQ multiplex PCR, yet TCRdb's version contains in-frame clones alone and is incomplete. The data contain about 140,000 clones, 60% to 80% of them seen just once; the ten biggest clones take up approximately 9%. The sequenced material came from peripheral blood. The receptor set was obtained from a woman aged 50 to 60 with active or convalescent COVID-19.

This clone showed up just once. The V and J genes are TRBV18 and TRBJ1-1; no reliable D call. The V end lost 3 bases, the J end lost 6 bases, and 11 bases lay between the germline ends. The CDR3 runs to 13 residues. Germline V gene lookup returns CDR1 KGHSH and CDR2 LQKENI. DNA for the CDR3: TGTGCCAGCTCACCCTCCGGGTATCCTGAAGCTTTCTTT. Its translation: CASSPSGYPEAFF. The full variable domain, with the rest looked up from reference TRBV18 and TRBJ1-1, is NAGVMQNPRHLVRRRGQEARLRCSPMKGHSHVYWYRQLPEEGLKFMVYLQKENIIDESGMPKERFSAEFPKEGPSILRIQQVVRGDSAAYFCASSPSGYPEAFFGQGTRLTVV.

For the CDR3, the DNA is TGTGCCAGTAGTATATGGGGCGACAATCAGCCCCAGCATTTT. This sequence encodes CASSIWGDNQPQHF. This sequence joins TRBV19 and TRBJ1-5; D may be TRBD1 (5 bases). Germline V gives CDR1 LNHDA, CDR2 SQIVND (reference sequence). V was cut by 2 bases and J by 3 bases, with 8 bases left in between. The CDR3 is made up of 14 amino acids.

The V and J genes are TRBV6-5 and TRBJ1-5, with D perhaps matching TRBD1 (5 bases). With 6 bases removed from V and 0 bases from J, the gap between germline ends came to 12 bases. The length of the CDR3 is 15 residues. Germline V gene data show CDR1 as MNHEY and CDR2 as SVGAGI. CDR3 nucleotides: TGTGCCAGCAGAATACAGGAGTATAGCAATCAGCCCCAGCATTTT. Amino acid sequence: CASRIQEYSNQPQHF.